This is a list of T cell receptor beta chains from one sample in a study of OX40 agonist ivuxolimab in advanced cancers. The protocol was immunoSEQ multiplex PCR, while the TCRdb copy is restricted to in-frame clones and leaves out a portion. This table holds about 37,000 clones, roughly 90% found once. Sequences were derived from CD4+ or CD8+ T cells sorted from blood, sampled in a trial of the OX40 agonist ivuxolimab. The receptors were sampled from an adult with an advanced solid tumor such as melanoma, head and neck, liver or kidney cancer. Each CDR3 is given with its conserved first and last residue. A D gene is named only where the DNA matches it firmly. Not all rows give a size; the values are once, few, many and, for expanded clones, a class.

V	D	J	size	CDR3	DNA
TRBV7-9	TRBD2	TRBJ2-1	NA	CASSLSSGGQAEQFF	TGTGCCAGCAGCTTATCCAGCGGGGGGCAGGCCGAGCAGTTCTTC
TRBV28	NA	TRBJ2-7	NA	CASSLNEQYF	TGTGCCAGCAGTTTAAACGAGCAGTACTTC
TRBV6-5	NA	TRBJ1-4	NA	CASSSGLIGSEKLFF	TGTGCCAGCAGTTCGGGACTTATCGGGAGTGAAAAACTGTTTTTT
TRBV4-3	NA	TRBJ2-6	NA	CASSQKMLGPSGANVLTF	TGCGCCAGCAGCCAAAAGATGCTAGGTCCCTCTGGGGCCAACGTCCTGACTTTC
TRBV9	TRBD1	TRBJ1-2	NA	CASSVDRADLSGYTF	TGTGCCAGCAGCGTGGACAGGGCGGACTTATCTGGCTACACCTTC
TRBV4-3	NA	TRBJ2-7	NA	CASSQDLLAPADSYEQYF	TGCGCCAGCAGCCAAGATCTACTCGCTCCCGCAGACTCCTACGAGCAGTACTTC
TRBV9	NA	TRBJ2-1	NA	CASSVGTSNEQFF	TGTGCCAGCAGCGTAGGGACTTCCAATGAGCAGTTCTTC
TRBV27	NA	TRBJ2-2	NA	CASSYITDTGELFF	TGTGCCAGCAGTTACATCACAGACACCGGGGAGCTGTTTTTT
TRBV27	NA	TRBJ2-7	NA	CASSSGLIYEQYF	TGTGCCAGCAGTTCGGGACTGATCTACGAGCAGTACTTC
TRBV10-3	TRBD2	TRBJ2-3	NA	CAISESSGGRSTDTQYF	TGTGCCATCAGTGAGTCCAGCGGGGGGCGGTCCACAGATACGCAGTATTTT
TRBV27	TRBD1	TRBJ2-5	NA	CASSLMTGSQETQYF	TGTGCCAGCAGTCTCATGACAGGGTCGCAAGAGACCCAGTACTTC
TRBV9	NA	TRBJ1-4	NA	CASSVEAGGNEKLFF	TGTGCCAGCAGCGTAGAGGCCGGAGGGAATGAAAAACTGTTTTTT
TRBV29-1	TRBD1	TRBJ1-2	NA	CSVWGQGRGHGYTF	TGCAGCGTTTGGGGACAGGGGCGAGGCCATGGCTACACCTTC
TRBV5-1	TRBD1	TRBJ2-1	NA	CASSLGQGLDEQFF	TGCGCCAGCAGCTTGGGACAGGGGCTAGATGAGCAGTTCTTC
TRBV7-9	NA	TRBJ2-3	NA	CASSSPGPREFTDTQYF	TGTGCCAGCAGCTCGCCGGGACCTAGGGAATTCACAGATACGCAGTATTTT
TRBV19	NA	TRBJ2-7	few	CASSNTLIGGEQYF	TGTGCCAGTAGTAACACCCTCATAGGGGGCGAGCAGTACTTC
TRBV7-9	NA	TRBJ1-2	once	CASSPENGDGYTF	TGTGCCAGCAGCCCGGAGAACGGAGATGGCTACACCTTC
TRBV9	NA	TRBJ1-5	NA	CASSVGGPNQPQHF	TGTGCCAGCAGCGTAGGGGGGCCGAATCAGCCCCAGCATTTT
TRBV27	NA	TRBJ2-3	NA	CASSYRGLSGPDTDTQYF	TGTGCCAGCAGTTACAGGGGATTAAGCGGGCCTGACACAGATACGCAGTATTTT
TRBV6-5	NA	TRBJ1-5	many	CASRPTGRNQPQHF	TGTGCCAGCAGACCCACAGGCAGGAATCAGCCCCAGCATTTT
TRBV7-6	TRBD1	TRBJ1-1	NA	CASSSDPGGGTEAFF	TGTGCCAGCAGCTCGGACCCAGGGGGCGGCACTGAAGCTTTCTTT
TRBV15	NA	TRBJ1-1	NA	CATSSRVNTEAFF	TGTGCCACCAGCAGCAGGGTAAACACTGAAGCTTTCTTT
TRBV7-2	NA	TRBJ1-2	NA	CASSLKYRPETHYTF	TGTGCCAGCAGCTTAAAATACAGACCAGAGACCCACTACACCTTC
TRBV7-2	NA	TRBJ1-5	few	CASSLESGDSNQPQHF	TGTGCCAGCAGCTTAGAGTCCGGTGATAGCAATCAGCCCCAGCATTTT
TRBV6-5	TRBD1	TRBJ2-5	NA	CASSSGQGARETQYF	TGTGCCAGCAGTTCGGGACAGGGGGCACGAGAGACCCAGTACTTC
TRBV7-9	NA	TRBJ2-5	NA	CASSLGVGLERTQYF	TGTGCCAGCAGCTTAGGGGTCGGCCTCGAGAGGACCCAGTACTTC
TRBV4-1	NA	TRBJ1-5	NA	CASSQVPGNRGNQPQHF	TGCGCCAGCAGCCAAGTCCCGGGGAACAGAGGAAATCAGCCCCAGCATTTT
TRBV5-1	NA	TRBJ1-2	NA	CASSPTPGHSYGYTF	TGCGCCAGCAGCCCGACGCCGGGACATTCATATGGCTACACCTTC
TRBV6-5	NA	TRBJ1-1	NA	CASSYDGATEAFF	TGTGCCAGCAGTTACGACGGGGCCACTGAAGCTTTCTTT
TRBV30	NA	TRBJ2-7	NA	CAWRGEGGFDEQYF	TGTGCCTGGAGGGGGGAGGGGGGTTTTGACGAGCAGTACTTC
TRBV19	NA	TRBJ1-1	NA	CASSIEGGMNTEAFF	TGTGCCAGTAGTATTGAGGGGGGTATGAACACTGAAGCTTTCTTT
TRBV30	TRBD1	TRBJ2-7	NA	CAWSVGTGSNEQYF	TGTGCCTGGAGTGTAGGGACAGGGAGCAACGAGCAGTACTTC